This T cell receptor beta chain is drawn from a study of neoadjuvant anti-PD-1 for oral cavity cancer. As for time point: after neoadjuvant nivolumab, at surgical resection. In germline, CDR1 is SGHAT, CDR2 FQNNGV. The CDR3 runs 15 residues. The ends lost 3 bases at V and 5 bases at J; junction bases unmatched: 5. About this clone: What it binds is unknown.

Clones were read by immunoSEQ multiplex PCR, and TCRdb kept only the in-frame ones, dropping some. The sample lists some 70,000 clones; around 83% were seen once. Study-wide points: PBMC Gini-index clonality exceeded responders' in non-responders post-nivolumab.

The sequence was collected from a person between 35 and 79 years old with oral cavity squamous cell carcinoma. This chain links TRBV11-2 with TRBJ2-5; 11 bases are a match to TRBD2. The sample consisted of PBMCs, taken after nivolumab (anti-PD-1) treatment. The CDR3 here is CASSFAGTSGETQYF. The CDR3 region has the DNA TGTGCCAGCAGCTTTGCCGGGACTAGCGGCGAGACCCAGTACTTC.